These T cell receptor beta chains were read from a single sample in a study of beta chain features in type 1 diabetes. TCRdb's copy holds only in-frame clones and misses some; the assay was immunoSEQ multiplex PCR. The sample carries 630,000 or so clones, about 14% recorded once. Material: naive CD4+ T cells from blood. Source of these receptors: a man between 18 and 29 years old with type 1 diabetes. Each CDR3 is given with its conserved first and last residue. The D gene is left open where the match is weak. Expanded clones are given a class, and other clones once, few, many or no size at all.

d_call: TRBD2; v_call: TRBV5-4; clone_size: -; j_call: TRBJ2-5; cdr3_nt: TGTGCCAGCAGCTTGGCAGCTAGCGGGCAAGAGACCCAGTACTTC; cdr3_aa: CASSLAASGQETQYF
d_call: TRBD1; v_call: TRBV5-6; clone_size: few; j_call: TRBJ1-1; cdr3_nt: TGTGCCAGCAGCTGGGACAGTGAAGCTTTCTTT; cdr3_aa: CASSWDSEAFF
d_call: TRBD1; v_call: TRBV29-1; clone_size: few; j_call: TRBJ1-2; cdr3_nt: TGCAGCGTAGGAGGACGGACAGGGCCCTATGGCTACACCTTC; cdr3_aa: CSVGGRTGPYGYTF
d_call: -; v_call: TRBV5-1; clone_size: -; j_call: TRBJ2-7; cdr3_nt: TGCGCCAGCAGCTTGATGACCGAGCGGTACTTC; cdr3_aa: CASSLMTERYF
d_call: -; v_call: TRBV7-9; clone_size: few; j_call: TRBJ2-2; cdr3_nt: TGTGCCCTTCCTATTTCCGGGGAGCTGTTTTTT; cdr3_aa: CALPISGELFF
d_call: -; v_call: TRBV4-1; clone_size: -; j_call: TRBJ2-3; cdr3_nt: TGCGCCAGCAGCCAGCTAGCCCCCACAGATACGCAGTATTTT; cdr3_aa: CASSQLAPTDTQYF
d_call: -; v_call: TRBV6-5; clone_size: -; j_call: TRBJ2-7; cdr3_nt: TGTGCCAGCAGTTATCGGGGCAGGGCCTACGAGCAGTACTTC; cdr3_aa: CASSYRGRAYEQYF
d_call: -; v_call: TRBV7-2; clone_size: few; j_call: TRBJ1-2; cdr3_nt: TGTGCCAGCAGCGGTCCCCGGGTGGGGGCCGTAGATGGCTACACCTTC; cdr3_aa: CASSGPRVGAVDGYTF
d_call: -; v_call: TRBV29-1; clone_size: few; j_call: TRBJ1-1; cdr3_nt: TGCAGCGCCGGTTCCTACACTGAAGCTTTCTTT; cdr3_aa: CSAGSYTEAFF
d_call: TRBD2; v_call: TRBV7-2; clone_size: -; j_call: TRBJ2-7; cdr3_nt: TGTGCCAGCAGCTTAGCCGGGGCTAGCGGGATTTACGAGCAGTACTTC; cdr3_aa: CASSLAGASGIYEQYF
d_call: TRBD1; v_call: TRBV25-1; clone_size: few; j_call: TRBJ2-7; cdr3_nt: TGTGCCAGCAGTGAAGGGACAGCCAACTACGAGCAGTACTTC; cdr3_aa: CASSEGTANYEQYF
d_call: -; v_call: TRBV25-1; clone_size: few; j_call: TRBJ1-4; cdr3_nt: TGTGCCAGCTCCCGGGGGACTAATGAAAAACTGTTTTTT; cdr3_aa: CASSRGTNEKLFF
d_call: TRBD1; v_call: TRBV10-1; clone_size: few; j_call: TRBJ2-7; cdr3_nt: TGCGCCAGCAGTAACCAGGGGGCTCCGTACGAGCAGTACTTC; cdr3_aa: CASSNQGAPYEQYF
d_call: -; v_call: TRBV5-1; clone_size: -; j_call: TRBJ1-2; cdr3_nt: TGCGCCAGCAGCTTGGATCCGGGAGCTAACTATGGCTACACCTTC; cdr3_aa: CASSLDPGANYGYTF
d_call: TRBD1; v_call: TRBV4-1; clone_size: -; j_call: TRBJ1-4; cdr3_nt: TGCGCCAGCAGCCATGTCCGGGACAGCCCTAATGAAAAACTGTTTTTT; cdr3_aa: CASSHVRDSPNEKLFF
d_call: -; v_call: TRBV5-5; clone_size: few; j_call: TRBJ1-1; cdr3_nt: TGTGCCAGCAGCCGAGGGGTTAACACTGAAGCTTTCTTT; cdr3_aa: CASSRGVNTEAFF
d_call: -; v_call: TRBV5-6; clone_size: few; j_call: TRBJ2-7; cdr3_nt: TGTGCCAGCAGCTTAAGACAAGGAAACTACGAGCAGTACTTC; cdr3_aa: CASSLRQGNYEQYF
d_call: -; v_call: TRBV29-1; clone_size: few; j_call: TRBJ1-1; cdr3_nt: TGCAGCGTTGAAGATGCGGGGACATCCACTGAAGCTTTCTTT; cdr3_aa: CSVEDAGTSTEAFF
d_call: -; v_call: TRBV30; clone_size: few; j_call: TRBJ2-3; cdr3_nt: TGTGCCTGGAGTGTGGGGACGGGAGATACGCAGTATTTT; cdr3_aa: CAWSVGTGDTQYF
d_call: -; v_call: TRBV4-2; clone_size: -; j_call: TRBJ1-5; cdr3_nt: TGTGCCAGCAGCTCCGGGACCCGGGAGGGTCAGCCCCAGCATTTT; cdr3_aa: CASSSGTREGQPQHF
d_call: -; v_call: TRBV30; clone_size: -; j_call: TRBJ1-4; cdr3_nt: TGTGCCTGGAGCCCTAAGCAAGGATTGGGGGAAAAACTGTTTTTT; cdr3_aa: CAWSPKQGLGEKLFF
d_call: -; v_call: TRBV5-4; clone_size: few; j_call: TRBJ2-3; cdr3_nt: TGTGCCAGCAGCTTGGCGGCAGGGGGCACAGATACGCAGTATTTT; cdr3_aa: CASSLAAGGTDTQYF
d_call: -; v_call: TRBV7-2; clone_size: -; j_call: TRBJ1-4; cdr3_nt: TGTGCCAGCAGCTTAGCGGGGGCGACTAATGAAAAACTGTTTTTT; cdr3_aa: CASSLAGATNEKLFF
d_call: -; v_call: TRBV5-1; clone_size: -; j_call: TRBJ2-3; cdr3_nt: TGCGCCAGCAGCGGAGTAGGCCATAGCACAGATACGCAGTATTTT; cdr3_aa: CASSGVGHSTDTQYF
d_call: -; v_call: TRBV19; clone_size: -; j_call: TRBJ2-7; cdr3_nt: TGTGCCAGTAGTAACCAGTATTCCGAGCAGTACTTC; cdr3_aa: CASSNQYSEQYF
d_call: -; v_call: TRBV28; clone_size: -; j_call: TRBJ2-7; cdr3_nt: TGTGCCAGCAGTTTCCGGGGCCGCTCCTACGAGCAGTACTTC; cdr3_aa: CASSFRGRSYEQYF
d_call: -; v_call: TRBV7-2; clone_size: -; j_call: TRBJ2-5; cdr3_nt: TGTGCCAGCAGCTTTTCTTCAGGGGAGACCCAGTACTTC; cdr3_aa: CASSFSSGETQYF
d_call: -; v_call: TRBV20-1; clone_size: few; j_call: TRBJ2-1; cdr3_nt: TGCAGTGTCGAGGTCCGGGACGAGCAGTTCTTC; cdr3_aa: CSVEVRDEQFF
d_call: TRBD1; v_call: TRBV28; clone_size: -; j_call: TRBJ1-1; cdr3_nt: TGTGCCAGCAGTGACAGGGCGAACACTGAAGCTTTCTTT; cdr3_aa: CASSDRANTEAFF
d_call: -; v_call: TRBV5-1; clone_size: few; j_call: TRBJ2-7; cdr3_nt: TGCGCCAGCAGCAAGGAGGGACTCGGTCCCTACGAGCAGTACTTC; cdr3_aa: CASSKEGLGPYEQYF
d_call: -; v_call: TRBV4-1; clone_size: few; j_call: TRBJ2-5; cdr3_nt: TGCGCCAGCAGCCAGGGCTTTGGGGGAGAGACCCAGTACTTC; cdr3_aa: CASSQGFGGETQYF
d_call: TRBD2; v_call: TRBV11-1; clone_size: -; j_call: TRBJ2-7; cdr3_nt: TGTGCCAGCAGCCCCCTGGTTCCAGGGAGGGCCTCCTACGAGCAGTACTTC; cdr3_aa: CASSPLVPGRASYEQYF
d_call: -; v_call: TRBV7-2; clone_size: -; j_call: TRBJ2-7; cdr3_nt: TGTGCCAGCAGCTTAAAATCGGTCGCAGGAGGGGACTACGAGCAGTACTTC; cdr3_aa: CASSLKSVAGGDYEQYF